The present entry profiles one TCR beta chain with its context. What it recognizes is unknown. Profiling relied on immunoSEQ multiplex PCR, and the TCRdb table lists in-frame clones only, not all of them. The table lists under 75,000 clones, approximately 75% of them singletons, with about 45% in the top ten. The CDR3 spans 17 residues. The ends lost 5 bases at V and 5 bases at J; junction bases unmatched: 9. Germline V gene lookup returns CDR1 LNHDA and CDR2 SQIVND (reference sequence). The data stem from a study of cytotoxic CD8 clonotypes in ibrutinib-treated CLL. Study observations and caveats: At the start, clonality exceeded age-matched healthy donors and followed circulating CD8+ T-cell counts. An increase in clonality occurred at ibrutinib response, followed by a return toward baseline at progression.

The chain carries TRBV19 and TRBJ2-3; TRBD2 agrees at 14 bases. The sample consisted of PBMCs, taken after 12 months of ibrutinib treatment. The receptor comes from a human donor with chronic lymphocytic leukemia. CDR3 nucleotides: TGTGCCAGTAGTCTGTCCGGGACTAGCGGGAGATTAGATACGCAGTATTTT. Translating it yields CASSLSGTSGRLDTQYF.